Each of the 9 T cell receptor beta chains below was sequenced from the same sample in a study of blood T cell repertoires in COVID-19. Sequencing used immunoSEQ multiplex PCR; TCRdb keeps in-frame clones, though not all of them. Of fewer than 85,000 clones in the sample, 79% were seen once. Sequenced: peripheral blood. These receptors were taken from a man between 60 and 75 years old with active or convalescent COVID-19.

V and J are TRBV7-6 and TRBJ2-3; 16 bases align to TRBD2. Germline values: CDR1 SGHVS, CDR2 FNYEAQ. Unmatched junction bases numbered 7, after V lost 6 bases and J lost 1 base. CDR3 size: 18 residues. As DNA, the CDR3 is TGTGCCAGCAGTCTCATCGGGACTAGCGGGGGGGGCACAGATACGCAGTATTTT. It codes for CASSLIGTSGGGTDTQYF. Together with reference TRBV7-6 and TRBJ2-3, the CDR3 gives the full variable domain: GAGVSQSPRYKVTKRGQDVALRCDPISGHVSLYWYRQALGQGPEFLTYFNYEAQQDKSGLPNDRFSAERPEGSISTLTIQRTEQRDSAMYRCASSLIGTSGGGTDTQYFGPGTRLTVL.

The rearrangement links TRBV19 to TRBJ1-5; 7 positions match TRBD1. This CDR3 contains 16 residues. Trimming at V came to 4 bases and at J to 5 bases, leaving 11 bases not matched to a gene. Germline CDR1 is LNHDA and CDR2 is SQIVND (reference sequence). CDR3 bases: TGTGCCAGTAGTACGAGGTGGAGGGGGCCTGATCAGCCCCAGCATTTT. Residues: CASSTRWRGPDQPQHF. Supplemented by reference TRBV19 and TRBJ1-5, the full variable domain reads DGGITQSPKYLFRKEGQNVTLSCEQNLNHDAMYWYRQDPGQGLRLIYYSQIVNDFQKGDIAEGYSVSREKKESFPLTVTSAQKNPTAFYLCASSTRWRGPDQPQHFGDGTRLSIL.

The rearrangement joins TRBV11-2 to TRBJ1-1, with 9 bases aligning to TRBD1. V shed 4 bases and J 0 bases; nucleotides not matched to a gene: 6. Germline assignment: CDR1 SGHAT and CDR2 FQNNGV. The CDR3 runs to 16 residues. CDR3 in DNA: TGTGCCAGCAGCTCAAGGGGACAGGGCATGAACACTGAAGCTTTCTTT. As protein: CASSSRGQGMNTEAFF.

This clone was seen a few times. The genes are TRBV19 and TRBJ1-2; possibly TRBD1 for D (5 bases). Trimming pared 8 bases from V and 5 bases from J, leaving 9 bases between. CDR3 length equals 11 residues. The V gene's germline CDR1 is LNHDA and CDR2 SQIVND (reference sequence). CDR3 in amino acids: CASGREYGYTF. Here the CDR3 DNA reads TGTGCCAGTGGCAGGGAATATGGCTACACCTTC.

This chain uses TRBV4-1 with TRBJ2-6; TRBD1 might be the D (5 bases). The CDR3 spans 18 residues. The V and J ends lost 1 base and 1 base respectively, with 14 bases between them. The germline V gene encodes CDR1 MGHRA and CDR2 YSYEKL. For the CDR3, the DNA is TGCGCCAGCAGCCAAGGTGCCAGGGCAAGGTCTGGGGCCAACGTCCTGACTTTC. It yields the protein CASSQGARARSGANVLTF.

The CDR3 nucleotides read TGTGCCAGCAGCTTGAGTGGGGGGTTAGATGGCTACACCTTC. It translates to CASSLSGGLDGYTF. The genes are TRBV5-4 and TRBJ1-2; weak D call: TRBD1 (5 bases). Per the germline V gene, CDR1 is SGHNT and CDR2 is YYREEE (reference sequence). V lost 1 base to trimming and J lost 6 bases, with 13 bases between them. The CDR3 is 14 amino acids.

The chain has TRBV6-1 and TRBJ1-4; 7 bases fit TRBD1. The CDR3 length is 14 residues. Germline CDR1 reads MNHNS; CDR2 reads SASEGT. With 7 bases clipped from V and 4 bases from J, the junction kept 6 bases outside the gene matches. CDR3 residues: CASKVTGYNEKLFF. The CDR3 region has the DNA TGTGCCAGCAAAGTGACAGGGTATAATGAAAAACTGTTTTTT.

V gene TRBV20-1 combines with J gene TRBJ2-7; possible D gene TRBD2, 7 bases. V shed 7 bases and J shed 3 bases, with 10 bases lying between them. The V gene's germline CDR1 is DFQATT and CDR2 SNEGSKA (reference sequence). The CDR3 covers 11 residues. The CDR3 spells CSGGGGYEQYF. As DNA, the CDR3 is TGCAGTGGGGGGGGCGGCTACGAGCAGTACTTC.

The CDR3 here is CASSFEGGNYGYTF. The CDR3, as DNA: TGTGCCAGCAGTTTCGAAGGGGGCAACTATGGCTACACCTTC. This rearrangement joins TRBV27 to TRBJ1-2; TRBD1 matches 7 bases. The J segment lost 2 bases and the V segment lost 3 bases, leaving 3 bases of the junction unmatched. This CDR3 region has 14 residues. CDR1 MNHEY and CDR2 SMNVEV come from the germline V gene (reference sequence).